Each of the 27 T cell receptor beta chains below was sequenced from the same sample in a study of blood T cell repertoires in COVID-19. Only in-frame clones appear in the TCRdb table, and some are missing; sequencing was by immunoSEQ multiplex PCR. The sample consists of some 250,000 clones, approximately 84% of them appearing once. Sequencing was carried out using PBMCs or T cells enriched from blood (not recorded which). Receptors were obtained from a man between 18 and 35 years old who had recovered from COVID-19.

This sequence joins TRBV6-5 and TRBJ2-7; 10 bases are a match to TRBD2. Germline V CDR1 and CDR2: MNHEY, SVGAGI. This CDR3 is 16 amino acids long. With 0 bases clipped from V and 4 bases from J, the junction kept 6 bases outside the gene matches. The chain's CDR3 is CASSYSAGGPSYEQYF. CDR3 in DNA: TGTGCCAGCAGTTACTCAGCGGGAGGGCCCTCTTACGAGCAGTACTTC.

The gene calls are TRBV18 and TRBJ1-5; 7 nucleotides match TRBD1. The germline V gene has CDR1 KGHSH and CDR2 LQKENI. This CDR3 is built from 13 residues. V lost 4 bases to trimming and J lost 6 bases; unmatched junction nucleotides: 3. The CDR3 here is CASSQGAGQPQHF. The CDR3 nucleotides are TGTGCCAGCTCACAGGGGGCCGGTCAGCCCCAGCATTTT. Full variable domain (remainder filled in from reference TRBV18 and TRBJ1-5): NAGVMQNPRHLVRRRGQEARLRCSPMKGHSHVYWYRQLPEEGLKFMVYLQKENIIDESGMPKERFSAEFPKEGPSILRIQQVVRGDSAAYFCASSQGAGQPQHFGDGTRLSIL.

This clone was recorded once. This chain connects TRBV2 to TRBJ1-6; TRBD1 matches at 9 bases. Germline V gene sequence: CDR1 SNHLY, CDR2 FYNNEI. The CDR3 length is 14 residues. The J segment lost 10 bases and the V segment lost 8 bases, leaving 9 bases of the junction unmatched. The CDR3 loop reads CASARGTGYSPLHF. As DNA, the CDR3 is TGTGCCAGCGCCCGGGGGACAGGGTACTCACCCCTCCACTTT.

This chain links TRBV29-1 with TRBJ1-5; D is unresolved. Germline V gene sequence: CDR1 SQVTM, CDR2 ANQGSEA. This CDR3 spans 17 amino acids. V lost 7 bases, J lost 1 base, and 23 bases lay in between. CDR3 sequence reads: CSATDPGSFRSNQPQHF. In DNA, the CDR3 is TGCAGCGCTACGGACCCGGGAAGTTTTAGGAGCAATCAGCCCCAGCATTTT. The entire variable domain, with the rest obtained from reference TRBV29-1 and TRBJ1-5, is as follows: SAVISQKPSRDICQRGTSLTIQCQVDSQVTMMFWYRQQPGQSLTLIATANQGSEATYESGFVIDKFPISRPNLTFSTLTVSNMSPEDSSIYLCSATDPGSFRSNQPQHFGDGTRLSIL.

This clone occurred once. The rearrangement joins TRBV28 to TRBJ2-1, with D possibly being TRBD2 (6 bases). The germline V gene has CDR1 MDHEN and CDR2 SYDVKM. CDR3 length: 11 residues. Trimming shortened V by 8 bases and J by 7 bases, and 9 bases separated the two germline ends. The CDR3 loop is CASGGKNEQFF. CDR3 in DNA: TGTGCCAGCGGGGGGAAAAATGAGCAGTTCTTC.

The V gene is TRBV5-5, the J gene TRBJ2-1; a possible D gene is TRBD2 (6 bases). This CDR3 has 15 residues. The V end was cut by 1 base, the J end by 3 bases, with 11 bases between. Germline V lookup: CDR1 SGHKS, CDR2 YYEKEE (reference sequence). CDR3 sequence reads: CASSLFSTSYNEQFF. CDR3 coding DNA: TGTGCCAGCAGCTTGTTTTCGACTAGCTACAATGAGCAGTTCTTC.

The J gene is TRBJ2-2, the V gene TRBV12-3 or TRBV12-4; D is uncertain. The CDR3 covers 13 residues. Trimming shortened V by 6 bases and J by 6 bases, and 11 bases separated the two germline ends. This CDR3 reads CASRYFSAGELFF. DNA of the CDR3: TGTGCCAGCAGATATTTTTCAGCCGGGGAGCTGTTTTTT.

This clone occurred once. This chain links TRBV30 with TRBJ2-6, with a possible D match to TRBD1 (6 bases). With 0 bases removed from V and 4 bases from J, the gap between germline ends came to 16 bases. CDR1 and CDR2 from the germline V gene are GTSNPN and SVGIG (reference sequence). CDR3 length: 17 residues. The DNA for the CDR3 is TGTGCCTGGAGTGTAACAGGGCAGGGAGCCGGGGCCAACGTCCTGACTTTC. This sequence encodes CAWSVTGQGAGANVLTF.

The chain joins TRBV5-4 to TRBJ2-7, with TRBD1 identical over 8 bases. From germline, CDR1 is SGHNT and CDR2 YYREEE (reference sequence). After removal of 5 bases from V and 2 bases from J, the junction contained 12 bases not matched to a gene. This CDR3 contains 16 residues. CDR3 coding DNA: TGTGCCAGCAGTTTTAAAACGACAGGGGCCCCCTACGAGCAGTACTTC. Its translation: CASSFKTTGAPYEQYF.

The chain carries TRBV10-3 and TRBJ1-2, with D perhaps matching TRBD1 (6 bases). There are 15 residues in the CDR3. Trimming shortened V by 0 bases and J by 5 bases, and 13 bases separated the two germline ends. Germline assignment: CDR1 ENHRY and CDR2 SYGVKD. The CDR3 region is CAISESETGRYGYTF. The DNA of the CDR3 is TGTGCCATCAGTGAGTCGGAGACAGGTCGGTATGGCTACACCTTC.

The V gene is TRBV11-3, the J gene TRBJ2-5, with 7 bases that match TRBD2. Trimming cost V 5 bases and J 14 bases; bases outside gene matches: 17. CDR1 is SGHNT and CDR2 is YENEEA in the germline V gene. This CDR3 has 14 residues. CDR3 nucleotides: TGTGCCAGCAGCCAGCCACCCTCCGTAGCGGGTGCATACTTC. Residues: CASSQPPSVAGAYF.

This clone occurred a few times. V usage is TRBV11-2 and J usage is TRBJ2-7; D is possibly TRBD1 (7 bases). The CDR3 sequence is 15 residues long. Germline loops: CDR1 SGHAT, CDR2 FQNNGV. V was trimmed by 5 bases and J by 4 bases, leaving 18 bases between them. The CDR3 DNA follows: TGTGCCAGCAGCCCGGTCGCGGGACAGTGGTACGAGCAGTACTTC. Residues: CASSPVAGQWYEQYF. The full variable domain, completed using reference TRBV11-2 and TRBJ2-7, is EAGVAQSPRYKIIEKRQSVAFWCNPISGHATLYWYQQILGQGPKLLIQFQNNGVVDDSQLPKDRFSAERLKGVDSTLKIQPAKLEDSAVYLCASSPVAGQWYEQYFGPGTRLTVT.

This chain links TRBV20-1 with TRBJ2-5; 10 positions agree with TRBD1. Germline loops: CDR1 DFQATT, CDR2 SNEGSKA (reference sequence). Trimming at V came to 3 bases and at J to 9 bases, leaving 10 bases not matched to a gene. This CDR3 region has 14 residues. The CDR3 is CSASHGTGEGAQYF. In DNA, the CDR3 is TGCAGTGCTAGTCATGGGACAGGGGAGGGGGCCCAGTACTTC.

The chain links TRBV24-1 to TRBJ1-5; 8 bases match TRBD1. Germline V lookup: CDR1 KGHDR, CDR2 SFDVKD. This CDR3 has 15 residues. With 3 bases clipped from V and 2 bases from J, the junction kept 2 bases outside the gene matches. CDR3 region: CATSDDRGGNQPQHF. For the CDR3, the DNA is TGTGCCACCAGTGATGACAGGGGTGGCAATCAGCCCCAGCATTTT.

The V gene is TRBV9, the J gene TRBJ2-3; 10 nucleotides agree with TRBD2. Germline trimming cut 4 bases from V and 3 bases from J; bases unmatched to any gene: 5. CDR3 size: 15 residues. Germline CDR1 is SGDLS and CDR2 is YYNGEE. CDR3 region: CASSPSGSGTDTQYF. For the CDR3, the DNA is TGTGCCAGCAGCCCTAGCGGGAGCGGGACAGATACGCAGTATTTT.

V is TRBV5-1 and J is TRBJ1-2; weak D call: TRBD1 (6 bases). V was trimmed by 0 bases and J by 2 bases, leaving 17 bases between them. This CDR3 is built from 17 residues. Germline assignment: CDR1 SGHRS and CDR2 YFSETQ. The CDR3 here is CASSLETLGGMNYGYTF. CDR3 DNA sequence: TGCGCCAGCAGCTTGGAAACTTTAGGGGGAATGAACTATGGCTACACCTTC.

CDR3 nucleotide sequence: TGTGCCAGCACGACAGGGGTTAATGAAAAACTGTTTTTT. It encodes CASTTGVNEKLFF. The chain couples TRBV6-5 to TRBJ1-4; 8 bases are a match to TRBD1. From germline, CDR1 is MNHEY and CDR2 SVGAGI. Trimming at V came to 7 bases and at J to 4 bases, leaving 2 bases not matched to a gene. This CDR3 comprises 13 residues.

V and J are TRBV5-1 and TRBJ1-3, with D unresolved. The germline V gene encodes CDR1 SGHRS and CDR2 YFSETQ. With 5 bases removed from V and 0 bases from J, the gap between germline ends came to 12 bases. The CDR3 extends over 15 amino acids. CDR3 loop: CASSSRGSSGNTIYF. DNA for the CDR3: TGCGCCAGCAGTTCCAGAGGGAGCTCTGGAAACACCATATATTTT.

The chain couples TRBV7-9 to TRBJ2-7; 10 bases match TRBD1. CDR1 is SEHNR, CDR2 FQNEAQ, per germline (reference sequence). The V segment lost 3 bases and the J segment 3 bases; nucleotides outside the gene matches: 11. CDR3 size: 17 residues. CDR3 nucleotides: TGTGCCAGCAGCTTTGACCTGGACAGGGGGAGAGGCTACGAGCAGTACTTC. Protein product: CASSFDLDRGRGYEQYF.

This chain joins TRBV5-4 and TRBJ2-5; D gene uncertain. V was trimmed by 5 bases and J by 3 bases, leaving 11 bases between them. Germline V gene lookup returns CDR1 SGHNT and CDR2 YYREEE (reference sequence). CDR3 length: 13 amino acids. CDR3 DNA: TGTGCCAGCAGACTCGACTGGAAAGAGACCCAGTACTTC. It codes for CASRLDWKETQYF.

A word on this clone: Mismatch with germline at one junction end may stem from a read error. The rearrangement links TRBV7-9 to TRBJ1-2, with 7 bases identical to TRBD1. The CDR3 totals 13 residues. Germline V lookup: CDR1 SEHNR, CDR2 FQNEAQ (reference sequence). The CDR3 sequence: CASSRKGQEYSAF. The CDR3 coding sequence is TGTGCCAGCAGCCGAAAAGGACAGGAATATTCGGCCTTC. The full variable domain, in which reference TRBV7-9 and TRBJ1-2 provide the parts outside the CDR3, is DTGVSQNPRHKITKRGQNVTFRCDPISEHNRLYWYRQTLGQGPEFLTYFQNEAQLEKSRLLSDRFSAERPKGSFSTLEIQRTEQGDSAMYLCASSRKGQEYSAFGSGTRLTVV.

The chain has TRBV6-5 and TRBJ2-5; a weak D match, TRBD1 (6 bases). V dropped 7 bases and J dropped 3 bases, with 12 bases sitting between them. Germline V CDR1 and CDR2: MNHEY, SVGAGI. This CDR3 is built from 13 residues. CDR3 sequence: CASTRTAKETQYF. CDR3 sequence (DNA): TGTGCCAGCACGAGGACAGCCAAAGAGACCCAGTACTTC.

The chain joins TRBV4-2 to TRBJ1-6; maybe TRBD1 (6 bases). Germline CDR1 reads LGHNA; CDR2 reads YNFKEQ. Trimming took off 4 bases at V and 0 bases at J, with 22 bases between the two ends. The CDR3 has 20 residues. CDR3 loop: CASSPDRRTARSSYNSPLHF. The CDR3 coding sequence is TGTGCCAGCAGCCCCGATCGTAGGACAGCAAGGAGCTCCTATAATTCACCCCTCCACTTT.

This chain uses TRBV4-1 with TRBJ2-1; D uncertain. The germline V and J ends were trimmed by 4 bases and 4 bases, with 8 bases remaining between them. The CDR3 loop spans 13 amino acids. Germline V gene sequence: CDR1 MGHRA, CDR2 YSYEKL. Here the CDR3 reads CASSRGPYNEQFF. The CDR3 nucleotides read TGCGCCAGCAGCCGCGGTCCTTACAATGAGCAGTTCTTC.

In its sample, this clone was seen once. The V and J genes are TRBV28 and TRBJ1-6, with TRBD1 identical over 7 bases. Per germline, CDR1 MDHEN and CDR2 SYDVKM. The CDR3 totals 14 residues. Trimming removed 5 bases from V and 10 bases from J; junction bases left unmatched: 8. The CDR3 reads CASSPIDRASPLHF. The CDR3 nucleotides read TGTGCCAGCAGTCCCATCGACAGGGCCTCACCCCTCCACTTT.

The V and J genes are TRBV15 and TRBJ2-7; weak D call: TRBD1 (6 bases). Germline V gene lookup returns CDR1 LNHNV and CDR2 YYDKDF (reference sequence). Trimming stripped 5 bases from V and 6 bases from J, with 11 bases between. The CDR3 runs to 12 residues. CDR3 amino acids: CATSPDRFEQYF. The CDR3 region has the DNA TGTGCCACCAGCCCAGACAGGTTCGAGCAGTACTTC.

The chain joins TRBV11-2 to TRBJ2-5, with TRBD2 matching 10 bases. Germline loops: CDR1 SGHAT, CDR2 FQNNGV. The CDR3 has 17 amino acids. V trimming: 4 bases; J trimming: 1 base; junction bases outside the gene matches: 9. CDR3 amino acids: CASSSRRTSGVQETQYF. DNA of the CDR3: TGTGCCAGCAGCTCGCGTCGGACTAGCGGAGTCCAAGAGACCCAGTACTTC.